The present T cell receptor beta chain was sequenced within a study of T cell repertoires in cytomegalovirus infection. Regarding the study as a whole: CMV carriers having the relevant HLA were flagged by cumulative public TCR beta family frequency.

TCRdb called the reads again in MiXCR, with one record for every CDR3 protein. The sample has roughly 990,000 distinct CDR3 sequences, around 31% seen once. The V gene end was trimmed by 7 bases and the J gene end by 1 base; junction bases not matched to a gene: 4. The CDR3 consists of 14 residues. Germline V lookup: CDR1 MNHEY, CDR2 SMNVEV (reference sequence). About this clonotype itself: Its antigen is not known.

The receptor was derived from a human donor in good health (CMV status not recorded). Some clones in this sample may be carry-over from other donors' samples. The chain is built from TRBV27 and TRBJ1-1; TRBD1 matches at 9 bases. Sequences were derived from cultured CD8+ T cells from PBMCs, sampled from culture after CMV antigen stimulation. The CDR3 bases are TGTGCCAGCAACCAACAGGGGGCGAACACTGAAGCTTTCTTT. Translated, it gives CASNQQGANTEAFF.